The 21 T cell receptor beta chains reported below all come from one sample, sequenced in a study of monozygotic twins with inflammatory bowel disease. TCRdb reprocessed the 5' RACE reads and reports one entry per CDR3 protein, with no DNA. The repertoire shows roughly 200,000 distinct CDR3 sequences; the top ten hold around 1.5%. The specimen was blood. The receptors originated from a human donor with ulcerative colitis or Crohn's disease, or a healthy co-twin of an affected twin (not recorded which).

The rearrangement joins TRBV7-2 to TRBJ1-1; without DNA, the TCRdb call of TRBD1 cannot be checked. CDR1 is SGHTA, CDR2 FQGNSA, per germline. This CDR3 region has 13 residues. This CDR3 reads CASSPPWRAEAFF.

The V and J genes are TRBV20-1 and TRBJ2-3; TCRdb's D gene call, TRBD2, goes unchecked for lack of DNA. The CDR3 has 16 residues. Germline V lookup: CDR1 DFQATT, CDR2 SNEGSKA (reference sequence). The CDR3 reads CSATRLAGGSTDTQYF.

The V call is TRBV7-6, the J call TRBJ2-2. From germline, CDR1 is SGHVS and CDR2 FNYEAQ. The CDR3 extends over 15 amino acids. CDR3 sequence reads: CASSLFGVNTGELFF.

J is TRBJ2-3 and V is TRBV20-1; there is no DNA to check the TCRdb D call of TRBD1. The CDR3 is 16 residues long. The germline V gene encodes CDR1 DFQATT and CDR2 SNEGSKA (reference sequence). CDR3 protein: CSAGLQGAARTVTQYF.

The chain carries TRBV3-1 and TRBJ1-1; the TCRdb call, TRBD1, lacks DNA for checking. This CDR3 has 17 residues. In germline, CDR1 is LGHDT, CDR2 YNNKEL (reference sequence). CDR3 residues: CASSQDQGRGVNTEAFF.

The V and J genes are TRBV6-1 and TRBJ2-1; TCRdb selects TRBD2, and the lack of DNA leaves this call unchecked. Germline lookup yields CDR1 MNHNS and CDR2 SASEGT. The length of the CDR3 is 12 residues. The CDR3 protein is CASGRQGNEQFF.

The chain recombines TRBV7-9 with TRBJ1-5; the D call of TRBD1 rests on TCRdb alone, since no DNA is present to check it. This CDR3 has 15 residues. Germline V gives CDR1 SEHNR, CDR2 FQNEAQ (reference sequence). CDR3 protein: CASSLGTGDRQPQHF. Filled out from reference TRBV7-9 and TRBJ1-5, the complete variable domain reads DTGVSQNPRHKITKRGQNVTFRCDPISEHNRLYWYRQTLGQGPEFLTYFQNEAQLEKSRLLSDRFSAERPKGSFSTLEIQRTEQGDSAMYLCASSLGTGDRQPQHFGDGTRLSIL.

The chain links TRBV7-6 to TRBJ2-1; TCRdb calls TRBD1, which cannot be checked without DNA. CDR1 is SGHVS and CDR2 is FNYEAQ in the germline V gene. There are 15 residues in the CDR3. The chain's CDR3 is CASSSGQVQHNEQFF.

The CDR3 sequence is CASSLGQGSNYEQYF. The chain joins TRBV7-3 to TRBJ2-7; TCRdb returns TRBD1, unconfirmable since there is no DNA. This CDR3 spans 15 amino acids. The germline V gene encodes CDR1 SGHTA and CDR2 FQGTGA.

V and J are TRBV19 and TRBJ2-3; TCRdb proposes TRBD2, but this gene call is untestable without DNA. Germline values: CDR1 LNHDA, CDR2 SQIVND (reference sequence). The CDR3 sequence is 15 residues long. The CDR3 sequence is CASSLARGGDDTQYF.

This rearrangement joins TRBV10-3 to TRBJ2-7; TCRdb reports TRBD1, a call that lacks DNA to check it against. The CDR3 is made up of 14 amino acids. Germline CDR1 is ENHRY and CDR2 is SYGVKD. The CDR3 is CATAGSPPLFEQYF.

V usage is TRBV5-1 and J usage is TRBJ2-3; with no DNA, the TCRdb D assignment of TRBD2 cannot be verified. Germline V gene sequence: CDR1 SGHRS, CDR2 YFSETQ. This CDR3 spans 14 amino acids. The CDR3 is CASSPVGPQDTQYF.

The chain carries TRBV18 and TRBJ1-6. This CDR3 has 16 residues. Germline V gene sequence: CDR1 KGHSH, CDR2 LQKENI. The CDR3 spells CASSRTTDSKNSPLHF.

The chain couples TRBV6-5 to TRBJ2-1; TCRdb names TRBD1, which stays unverified in the absence of DNA. The CDR3 has 11 residues. Germline values: CDR1 MNHEY, CDR2 SVGAGI. The CDR3 here is CASTGPHEQFF.

This chain connects TRBV5-1 to TRBJ1-1; the D gene TCRdb calls, TRBD1, cannot be checked with no DNA. This CDR3 region has 15 residues. Germline CDR1 SGHRS, CDR2 YFSETQ. The CDR3 region is CASFPDRGYGTEAFF. The variable domain in full, with the rest retrieved from reference TRBV5-1 and TRBJ1-1, is KAGVTQTPRYLIKTRGQQVTLSCSPISGHRSVSWYQQTPGQGLQFLFEYFSETQRNKGNFPGRFSGRQFSNSRSEMNVSTLELGDSALYLCASFPDRGYGTEAFFGQGTRLTVV.

This rearrangement joins TRBV5-1 to TRBJ2-7; with no DNA, the TCRdb D assignment of TRBD2 cannot be verified. The CDR3 is 16 residues long. Per the germline V gene, CDR1 is SGHRS and CDR2 is YFSETQ. The chain's CDR3 is CASSLGELAGSYEQYF.

This chain connects TRBV19 to TRBJ2-2. This CDR3 has 15 residues. Germline loops: CDR1 LNHDA, CDR2 SQIVND (reference sequence). This CDR3 reads CASSIVLAGTGELFF.

The chain recombines TRBV12-3 or TRBV12-4 with TRBJ2-3; TCRdb selects TRBD2, and the lack of DNA leaves this call unchecked. This CDR3 region has 14 residues. The CDR3: CASSLGLSQDTQYF.

This CDR3 reads CASTPLAGTGVSYNEQFF. V usage is TRBV28 and J usage is TRBJ2-1; no DNA is available, so the TRBD1 call from TCRdb remains unchecked. Germline V gene lookup returns CDR1 MDHEN and CDR2 SYDVKM. This CDR3 is built from 18 residues.

V usage is TRBV4-1 and J usage is TRBJ2-3; TCRdb lists TRBD2, though no DNA is available to test this call. Germline lookup yields CDR1 MGHRA and CDR2 YSYEKL. The CDR3 is made up of 17 amino acids. CDR3 region: CASSLLGPLVGSDTQYF.

The CDR3 spells CASSFGSGYQETQYF. This chain joins TRBV5-1 and TRBJ2-5; checking the TCRdb D call of TRBD2 is not possible without DNA. CDR3 size: 15 residues. CDR1 is SGHRS and CDR2 is YFSETQ in the germline V gene.